This T cell receptor (beta chain) is drawn from a study of post-analysis software for immune sequencing data. About the study: There were relapsing-remitting, secondary progressive and progressive-relapsing multiple sclerosis among the disease courses included. Study-wide results and caveats: Included in a set of five TRBV segments more frequent in patients than controls were TRBV5-6, TRBV5-1 and TRBV20-1. Same-batch samples co-clustered strongly by F measure. Normalized Chao1 diversity was significantly lower in multiple sclerosis patients than in controls.

Each TCR beta cDNA library carried unique molecular identifiers. The yield from around 1 to 10 million T cells was approximately 500,000 cDNA molecules in total. One entry per CDR3 protein results from TCRdb running MiXCR on the PCR reads. The table records some 690,000 distinct CDR3 sequences, 30% of them present only once. About this clonotype itself: Its target is not known.

V was shortened by 5 bases and J by 0 bases, with 14 bases between the two germline ends. Germline V gene lookup returns CDR1 MDHEN and CDR2 SYDVKM. CDR3 length equals 16 residues. The chain couples TRBV28 to TRBJ2-1; TRBD1 might be the D (6 bases). Specimen: blood. The clonotype comes from a girl aged 5-17 years with multiple sclerosis. CDR3 nucleotides: TGTGCCAGCAGTCAATCTTTAGGGGGCTCCTACAATGAGCAGTTCTTC. It codes for CASSQSLGGSYNEQFF. The full variable domain, with the rest looked up from reference TRBV28 and TRBJ2-1, is DVKVTQSSRYLVKRTGEKVFLECVQDMDHENMFWYRQDPGLGLRLIYFSYDVKMKEKGDIPEGYSVSREKKERFSLILESASTNQTSMYLCASSQSLGGSYNEQFFGPGTRLTVL.